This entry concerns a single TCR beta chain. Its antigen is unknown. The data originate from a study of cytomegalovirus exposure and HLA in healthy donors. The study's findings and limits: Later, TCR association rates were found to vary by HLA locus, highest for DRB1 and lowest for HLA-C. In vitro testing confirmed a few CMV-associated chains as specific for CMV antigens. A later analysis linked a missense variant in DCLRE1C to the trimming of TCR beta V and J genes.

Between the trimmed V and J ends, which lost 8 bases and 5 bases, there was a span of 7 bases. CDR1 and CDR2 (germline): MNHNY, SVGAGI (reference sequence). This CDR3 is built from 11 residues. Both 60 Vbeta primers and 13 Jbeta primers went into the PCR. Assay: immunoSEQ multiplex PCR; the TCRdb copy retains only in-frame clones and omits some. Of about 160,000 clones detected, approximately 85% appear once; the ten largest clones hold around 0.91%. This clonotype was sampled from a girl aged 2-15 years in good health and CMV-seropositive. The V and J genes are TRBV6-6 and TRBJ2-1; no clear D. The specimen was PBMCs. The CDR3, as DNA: TGTGCCAGCTCTGTCCACAATGAGCAGTTCTTC. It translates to CASSVHNEQFF.